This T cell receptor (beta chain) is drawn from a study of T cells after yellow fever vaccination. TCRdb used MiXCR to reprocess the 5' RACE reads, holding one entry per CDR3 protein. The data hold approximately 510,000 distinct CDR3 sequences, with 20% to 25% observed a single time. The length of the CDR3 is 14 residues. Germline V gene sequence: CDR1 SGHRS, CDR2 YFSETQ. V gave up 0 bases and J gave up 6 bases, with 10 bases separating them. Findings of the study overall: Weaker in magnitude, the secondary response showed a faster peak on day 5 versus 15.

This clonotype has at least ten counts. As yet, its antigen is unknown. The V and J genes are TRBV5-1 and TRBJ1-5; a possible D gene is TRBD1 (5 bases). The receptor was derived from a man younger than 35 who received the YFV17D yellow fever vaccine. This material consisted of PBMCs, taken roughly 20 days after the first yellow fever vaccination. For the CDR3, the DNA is TGCGCCAGCAGCTTGGGGGGGGTCGGTCAGCCCCAGCATTTT. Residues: CASSLGGVGQPQHF.